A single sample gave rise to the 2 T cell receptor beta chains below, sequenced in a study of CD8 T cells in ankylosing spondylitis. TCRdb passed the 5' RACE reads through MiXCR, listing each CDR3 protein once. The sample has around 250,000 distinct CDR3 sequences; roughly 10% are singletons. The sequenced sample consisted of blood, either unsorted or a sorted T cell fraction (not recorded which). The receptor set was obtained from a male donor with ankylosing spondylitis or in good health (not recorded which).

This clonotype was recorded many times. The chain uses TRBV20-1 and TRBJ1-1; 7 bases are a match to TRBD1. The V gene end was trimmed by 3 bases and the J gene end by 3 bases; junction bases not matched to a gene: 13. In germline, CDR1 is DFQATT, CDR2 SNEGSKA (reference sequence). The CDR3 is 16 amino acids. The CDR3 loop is CSASPGRRGGHTEAFF. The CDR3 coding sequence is TGCAGTGCTAGCCCCGGGAGGAGAGGGGGCCACACTGAAGCTTTCTTT.

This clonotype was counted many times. This chain's CDR3 is CASSSGLAGHGELFF. CDR3 sequence (DNA): TGTGCCAGCAGTTCTGGACTAGCGGGGCACGGGGAGCTGTTTTTT. The chain joins TRBV12-3 or TRBV12-4 to TRBJ2-2; 12 bases map to TRBD2. After removal of 4 bases from V and 7 bases from J, the junction contained 4 bases not matched to a gene. The CDR3 runs 15 residues.